The rows below give T cell receptor beta chains drawn from one sample of a study of early T cells in non-severe SARS-CoV-2 infection. TCRdb fed the 5' RACE reads into MiXCR, producing one record per CDR3 protein. This sample has about 59,000 distinct CDR3 sequences, with 13% found just once. Source: whole blood, taken at baseline. These receptors originate from an adult who was a healthcare worker with PCR-confirmed SARS-CoV-2 infection or an uninfected control (not recorded which). The conserved cysteine and the conserved F or W are not part of the CDR3 here.

TRBJ1-5 | TRBV24-1 | ATRPDGNQPQH
TRBJ2-7 | TRBV20-1 | SALDRVHREQY
TRBJ2-1 | TRBV4-3 | ASSPPGRTSGAEQF
TRBJ2-7 | TRBV19 | ASSMGAPYEQY
TRBJ2-7 | TRBV6-5 | ASSYSSRSSYEQY
TRBJ2-7 | TRBV12-5 | ASGSPGNYEQY
TRBJ1-1 | TRBV3-1 | ASSQGGDNTEAF
TRBJ2-7 | TRBV6-6 | ASSSQGVLYEQY
TRBJ1-1 | TRBV6-1 | ASSEAGMNTEAF
TRBJ2-7 | TRBV30 | AWSPLPGRDYEQY
TRBJ2-4 | TRBV28 | ASSSAWENIQY
TRBJ1-1 | TRBV4-1 | ASRPTGRTNTEAF
TRBJ2-1 | TRBV29-1 | SVEGGAGFGEQF
TRBJ2-3 | TRBV3-1 | ASSQAPVTDTQY
TRBJ1-6 | TRBV30 | AWSVLYSPLH
TRBJ2-7 | TRBV7-9 | ASSPGIAAAPEQY
TRBJ2-1 | TRBV7-9 | ASSQGTSNNEQF
TRBJ1-1 | TRBV20-1 | SARVGREAF
TRBJ2-1 | TRBV24-1 | ATSDLKPSAGSSYNEQF
TRBJ2-3 | TRBV28 | ASKFLAGAWGSTDTQY
TRBJ2-5 | TRBV7-2 | ASSLGPPGGDQY
TRBJ1-1 | TRBV5-5 | ASSLGTGLNTEAF
TRBJ1-5 | TRBV7-9 | ASSPNSNQPQH
TRBJ1-3 | TRBV5-1 | ASSEGSGFGNTIY
TRBJ2-1 | TRBV6-4 | ASSAEKGFGDEQF
TRBJ2-1 | TRBV18 | ASSPGLGILF
TRBJ2-4 | TRBV21-1 | ASRKSSGGLAKNIQY
TRBJ1-1 | TRBV11-3 | ASSRGGAQGTEAF
TRBJ1-5 | TRBV5-1 | ASSRDSYSNQPQH
TRBJ2-7 | TRBV12-3/TRBV12-4 | ASRRDRGHPYEQY
TRBJ2-1 | TRBV5-4 | ASSLDLGLRNEQF
TRBJ2-2 | TRBV10-2 | ASSDGTGTGELF
TRBJ1-1 | TRBV5-4 | ATWGAAPNTEAF
TRBJ2-6 | TRBV7-9 | ASSLQGPGANVLT
TRBJ2-1 | TRBV5-4 | ASSLWTSGGQTQF
TRBJ2-5 | TRBV6-6 | VSLRDETQY
TRBJ2-2 | TRBV5-1 | ASSSNPPGQGFTGELF
TRBJ1-4 | TRBV4-1 | ASSQAIVFGIVDEKLF
TRBJ1-2 | TRBV6-2/TRBV6-3 | ASSRDRSYGYT
TRBJ2-3 | TRBV19 | ASSIGQVITDTQY
TRBJ1-5 | TRBV7-2 | ASSLGRYSNQPQH